Given below is one TCR beta chain in context. Germline CDR1 GTSNPN, CDR2 SVGIG (reference sequence). The V end lost 2 bases, the J end lost 4 bases, and 10 bases lay between the germline ends. The CDR3 loop spans 13 amino acids. This entry comes from a study of blood T cell repertoires in COVID-19. Study background: Collection of acute and convalescent COVID-19 samples took place in the United States, Italy and Spain. PBMCs, B-cell-depleted T cells, or T cells were the source of the cDNA or gDNA that made up the material.

Some clones are missing from TCRdb's copy, which holds only in-frame ones; the method was immunoSEQ multiplex PCR. Here the sample spans about 180,000 clones, over 60% being singletons. Sequencing used peripheral blood. This receptor was taken from a woman aged 70 to 79 with acute or convalescent COVID-19. The chain joins TRBV30 to TRBJ2-3; TRBD1 might be the D (6 bases). This CDR3 reads CAWSITGSDTQYF. In DNA, the CDR3 is TGTGCCTGGAGTATTACAGGGTCAGATACGCAGTATTTT.